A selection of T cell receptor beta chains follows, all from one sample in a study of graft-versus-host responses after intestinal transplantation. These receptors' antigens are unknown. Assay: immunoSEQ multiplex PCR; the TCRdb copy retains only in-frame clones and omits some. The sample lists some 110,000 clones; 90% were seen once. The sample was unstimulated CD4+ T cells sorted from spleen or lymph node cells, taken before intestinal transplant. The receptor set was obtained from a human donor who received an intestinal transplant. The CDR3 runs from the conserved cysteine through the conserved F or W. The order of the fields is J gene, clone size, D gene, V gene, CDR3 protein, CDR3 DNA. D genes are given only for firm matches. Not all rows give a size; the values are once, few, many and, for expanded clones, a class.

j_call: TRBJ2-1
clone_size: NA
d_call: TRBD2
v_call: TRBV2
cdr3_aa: CASELLAKSSYNEQFF
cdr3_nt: TGTGCCAGCGAGTTACTAGCGAAGAGCTCCTACAATGAGCAGTTCTTC

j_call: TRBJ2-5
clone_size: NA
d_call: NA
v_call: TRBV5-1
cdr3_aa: CASRIEGGETQYF
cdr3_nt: TGCGCCAGCAGAATTGAAGGAGGGGAGACCCAGTACTTC

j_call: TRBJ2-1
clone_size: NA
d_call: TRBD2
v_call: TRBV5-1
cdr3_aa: CASSHGLAGGLEQFF
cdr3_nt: TGCGCCAGCAGCCACGGACTAGCGGGAGGTCTTGAGCAGTTCTTC

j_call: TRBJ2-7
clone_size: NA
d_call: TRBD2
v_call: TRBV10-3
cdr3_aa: CAISGTSGHEQYF
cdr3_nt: TGTGCCATCAGCGGGACTAGCGGCCACGAGCAGTACTTC

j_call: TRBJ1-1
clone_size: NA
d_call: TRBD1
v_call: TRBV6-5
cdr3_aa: CASGRGQANTEAFF
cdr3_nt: TGTGCCAGCGGGAGGGGACAGGCGAACACTGAAGCTTTCTTT

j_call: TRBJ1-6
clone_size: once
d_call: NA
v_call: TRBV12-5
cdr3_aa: CASAQETVPESPLHF
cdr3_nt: TGTGCTAGTGCCCAGGAAACGGTCCCTGAATCACCCCTCCACTTT

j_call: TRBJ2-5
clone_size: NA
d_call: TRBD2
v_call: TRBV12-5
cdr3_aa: CASGDPSGGAVGTQYF
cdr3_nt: TGTGCTAGTGGTGATCCTAGCGGGGGGGCGGTGGGGACCCAGTACTTC

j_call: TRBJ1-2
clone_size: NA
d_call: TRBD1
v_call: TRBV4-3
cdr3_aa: CASSQDFDRGDYGYTF
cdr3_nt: TGCGCCAGCAGCCAAGATTTCGACAGGGGAGACTATGGCTACACCTTC

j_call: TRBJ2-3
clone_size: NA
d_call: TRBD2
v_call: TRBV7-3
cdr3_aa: CASSFGAGAGSSTDTQYF
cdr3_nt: TGTGCCAGCAGCTTCGGAGCGGGAGCGGGGTCTAGCACAGATACGCAGTATTTT

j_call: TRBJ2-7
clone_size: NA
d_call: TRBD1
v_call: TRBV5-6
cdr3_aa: CASSFGQEYEQYF
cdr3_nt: TGTGCCAGCAGCTTTGGACAGGAATACGAGCAGTACTTC

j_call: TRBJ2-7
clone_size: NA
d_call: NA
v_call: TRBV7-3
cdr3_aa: CASSASGSYEQYF
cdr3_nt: TGTGCCAGCAGCGCATCGGGCTCCTACGAGCAGTACTTC

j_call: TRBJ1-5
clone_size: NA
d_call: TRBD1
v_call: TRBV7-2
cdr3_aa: CASSRDQTGLGNQPQHF
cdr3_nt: TGTGCCAGCAGCCGGGACCAGACAGGGTTGGGCAATCAGCCCCAGCATTTT

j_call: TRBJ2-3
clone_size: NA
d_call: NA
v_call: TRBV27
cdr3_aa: CASSLSYETDTQYF
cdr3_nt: TGTGCCAGCAGTTTATCGTACGAGACAGATACGCAGTATTTT

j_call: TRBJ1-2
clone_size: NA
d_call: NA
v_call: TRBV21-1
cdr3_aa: CASSKARDRGAGYTF
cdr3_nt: TGTGCCAGCAGCAAAGCAAGGGACAGGGGCGCTGGCTACACCTTC

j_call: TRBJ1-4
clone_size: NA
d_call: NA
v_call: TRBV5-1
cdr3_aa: CASSSGQNEKLFF
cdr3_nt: TGCGCCAGCAGCTCAGGACAGAATGAAAAACTGTTTTTT

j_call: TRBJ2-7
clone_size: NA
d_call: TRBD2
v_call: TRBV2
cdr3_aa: CASSEGLAQYF
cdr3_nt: TGTGCCAGCAGTGAGGGACTAGCGCAGTACTTC

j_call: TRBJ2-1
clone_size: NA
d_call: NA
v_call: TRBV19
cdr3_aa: CASSKFLATSSYNEQFF
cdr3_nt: TGTGCCAGTAGTAAATTCCTAGCTACGAGCTCCTACAATGAGCAGTTCTTC

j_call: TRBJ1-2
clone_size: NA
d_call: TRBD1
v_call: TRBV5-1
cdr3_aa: CASSLSQGLGYTF
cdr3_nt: TGCGCCAGCAGCTTGTCACAGGGGTTAGGCTACACCTTC

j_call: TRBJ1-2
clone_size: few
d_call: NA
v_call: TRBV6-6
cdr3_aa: CASSREDGYTF
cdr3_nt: TGTGCCAGCTCTAGGGAGGATGGCTACACCTTC

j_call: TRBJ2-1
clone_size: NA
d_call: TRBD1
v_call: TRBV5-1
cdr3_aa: CASSLYSGQGYNEQFF
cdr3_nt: TGCGCCAGCAGCTTGTATTCGGGACAGGGGTACAATGAGCAGTTCTTC

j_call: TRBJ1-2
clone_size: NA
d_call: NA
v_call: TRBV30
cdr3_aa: CAWSVNGYGYTF
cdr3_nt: TGTGCCTGGAGTGTAAACGGCTATGGCTACACCTTC

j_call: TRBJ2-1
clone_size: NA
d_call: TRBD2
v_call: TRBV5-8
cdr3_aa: CASIVTGGSGNEQFF
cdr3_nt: TGTGCCAGCATTGTGACTGGCGGGAGTGGGAATGAGCAGTTCTTC

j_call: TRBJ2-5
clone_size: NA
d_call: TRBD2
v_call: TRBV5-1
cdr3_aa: CASSSRLAGARQETQYF
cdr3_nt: TGCGCCAGCAGCTCTCGACTAGCGGGAGCCCGCCAAGAGACCCAGTACTTC

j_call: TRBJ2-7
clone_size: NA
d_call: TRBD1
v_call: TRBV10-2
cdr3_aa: CASSRTGDYEQYF
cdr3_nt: TGCGCCAGCAGTAGGACAGGGGACTACGAGCAGTACTTC

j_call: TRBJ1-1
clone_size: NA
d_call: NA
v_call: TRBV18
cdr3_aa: CASSPGTRHTEAFF
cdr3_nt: TGTGCCAGCTCACCCGGGACAAGACACACTGAAGCTTTCTTT

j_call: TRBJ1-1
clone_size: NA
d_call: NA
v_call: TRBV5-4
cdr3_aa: CASSYTGTEAFF
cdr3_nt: TGTGCCAGCAGCTATACAGGGACTGAAGCTTTCTTT

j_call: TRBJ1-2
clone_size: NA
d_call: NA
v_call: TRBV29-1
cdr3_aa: CSVERGAYGYTF
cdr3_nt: TGCAGCGTTGAGCGGGGGGCCTATGGCTACACCTTC

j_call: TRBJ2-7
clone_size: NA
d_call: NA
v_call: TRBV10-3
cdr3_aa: CAIRMDPEAYEQYF
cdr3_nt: TGTGCCATCAGGATGGACCCGGAGGCCTACGAGCAGTACTTC

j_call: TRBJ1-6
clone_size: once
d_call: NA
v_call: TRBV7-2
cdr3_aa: CASSSFRDRNSPLHF
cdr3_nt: TGTGCCAGCAGTTCTTTCCGGGATCGAAATTCACCCCTCCACTTT

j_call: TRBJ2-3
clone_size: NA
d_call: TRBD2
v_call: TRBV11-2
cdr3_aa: CASSSYERGASTDTQYF
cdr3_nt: TGTGCCAGCAGCTCCTACGAGCGGGGGGCTAGCACAGATACGCAGTATTTT

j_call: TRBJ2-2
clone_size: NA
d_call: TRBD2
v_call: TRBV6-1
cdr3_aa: CAARDYITGELFF
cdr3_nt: TGTGCAGCCAGGGACTATATAACCGGGGAGCTGTTTTTT

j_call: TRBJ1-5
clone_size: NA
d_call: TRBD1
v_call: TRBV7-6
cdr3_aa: CASSLGGQGGQPQHF
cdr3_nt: TGTGCCAGCAGCTTAGGAGGGCAGGGGGGTCAGCCCCAGCATTTT

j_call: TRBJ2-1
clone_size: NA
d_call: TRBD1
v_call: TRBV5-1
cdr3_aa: CASSLYRTGGNEQFF
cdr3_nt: TGCGCCAGCAGCTTGTACAGGACAGGGGGCAATGAGCAGTTCTTC

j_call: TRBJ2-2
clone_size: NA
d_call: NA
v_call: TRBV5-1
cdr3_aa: CASSLTANTGELFF
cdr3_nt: TGCGCCAGCAGCTTGACAGCGAACACCGGGGAGCTGTTTTTT

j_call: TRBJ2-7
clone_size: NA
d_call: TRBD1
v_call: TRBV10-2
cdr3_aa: CASSEPGQTYEQYF
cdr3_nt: TGCGCCAGCAGTGAACCGGGACAGACCTACGAGCAGTACTTC

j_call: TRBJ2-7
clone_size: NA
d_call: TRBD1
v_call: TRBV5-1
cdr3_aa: CASSRTGGPREQYF
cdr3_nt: TGCGCCAGCAGTAGAACAGGGGGCCCTAGGGAGCAGTACTTC

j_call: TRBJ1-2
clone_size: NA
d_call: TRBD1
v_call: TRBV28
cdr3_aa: CASSSPGQGAYGYTF
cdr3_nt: TGTGCCAGCAGTTCCCCGGGACAGGGTGCCTATGGCTACACCTTC

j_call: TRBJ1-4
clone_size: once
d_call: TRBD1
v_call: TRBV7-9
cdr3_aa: CASSDLRDRASEKLFF
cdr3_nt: TGTGCCAGCAGCGACCTCCGGGACAGGGCATCAGAAAAACTGTTTTTT